The clone carrying this TCR beta chain was seen just once. These data come from a study of blood T cell repertoires in COVID-19. Assay used: immunoSEQ multiplex PCR; TCRdb lists only in-frame clones, some missing. The sample yields a few hundred thousand clones, approximately 80% seen once. This TCR derives from a woman in her forties with acute COVID-19. Input material: PBMCs or T cells enriched from blood (not recorded which).

The CDR3 DNA is TGTGCCAGCTCACCCGCCCGTGGGGCTGGCGAGCAGTACTTC. This translates into CASSPARGAGEQYF. The chain couples TRBV18 to TRBJ2-7; a weak D match, TRBD1 (5 bases). This CDR3 is built from 14 residues. Germline CDR1 is KGHSH and CDR2 is LQKENI. Trimming removed 3 bases at V and 6 bases at J, with 15 bases between.